A selection of T cell receptor beta chains follows, all from one sample in a study of neurological immune-mediated disorders. Via MiXCR, TCRdb re-called the 5' RACE reads, giving one row per CDR3 protein. The data contain approximately 100,000 distinct CDR3 sequences, around 3.3% of them singletons. Sequenced input: PBMCs. The receptors were gathered from a woman under 30 with multiple sclerosis. Each CDR3 is given with its conserved first and last residue.

>15|TRBV6-5|TRBJ2-1
CASRFSGGSYNEQFF
>12|TRBV5-6|TRBJ2-7
CASSLAPYEQYF
>13|TRBV7-2|TRBJ2-7
CASSARASYEQYF
>12|TRBV3-1|TRBJ2-7
CASSQEFYEQYF
>13|TRBV12-5|TRBJ1-5
CASGWLPRSPQHF
>13|TRBV20-1|TRBJ1-1
CSARPQGNTEAFF
>18|TRBV5-1|TRBJ2-7
CASSDPGLAGGTHYEQYF
>11|TRBV6-6|TRBJ2-5
CASSYSVTQYF
>12|TRBV5-6|TRBJ1-1
CASSLQGAEAFF
>12|TRBV12-3/TRBV12-4|TRBJ2-1
CASSPVFGEQFF
>12|TRBV5-1|TRBJ1-2
CASSRTADGYTF
>12|TRBV3-1|TRBJ2-3
CASSQDTDTQYF
>16|TRBV7-9|TRBJ2-3
CASSSSGQGVTDTQYF
>15|TRBV4-2|TRBJ1-2
CASSQGRGSNYGYTF
>13|TRBV9|TRBJ1-3
CASSRGEGNTIYF
>17|TRBV28|TRBJ2-6
CASRGGQGLSGANVLTF
>14|TRBV20-1|TRBJ1-5
CSALRGAGNQPQHF
>15|TRBV3-1|TRBJ2-7
CASSLQGDGSYEQYF
>12|TRBV5-1|TRBJ2-5
CASSFVGETQYF
>16|TRBV28|TRBJ2-1
CASSLAPASSYNEQFF
>15|TRBV20-1|TRBJ1-1
CSARDGGRLNTEAFF
>16|TRBV5-1|TRBJ1-2
CASSDVKQGATYGYTF
>16|TRBV20-1|TRBJ1-6
CSARADIWEPNSPLHF
>14|TRBV29-1|TRBJ2-7
CSVAGLAGTYEQYF
>16|TRBV20-1|TRBJ2-7
CSARDLRGGVSYEQYF
>15|TRBV7-2|TRBJ2-3
CASSLFGSGRDTQYF
>14|TRBV4-3|TRBJ2-1
CASSQGAVNREQFF
>16|TRBV2|TRBJ2-1
CAREGYGSSSYNEQFF
>18|TRBV9|TRBJ2-2
CASSALGRGQGTTGELFF
>15|TRBV6-5|TRBJ1-1
CASSYPSSGVKEAFF
>13|TRBV10-3|TRBJ2-7
CAMGTSGPFGQYF
>13|TRBV7-7|TRBJ2-1
CASSLAGSNEQFF
>13|TRBV4-3|TRBJ1-5
CASSQDGGQPQHF
>13|TRBV25-1|TRBJ2-1
CASSEYGPPGEFF
>17|TRBV25-1|TRBJ2-3
CASSVKGTSGSTDTQYF
>16|TRBV20-1|TRBJ2-1
CSAPKPGQGAYNEQFF
>15|TRBV12-3/TRBV12-4|TRBJ1-1
CASSFFKGANTEAFF
>17|TRBV11-2|TRBJ2-7
CASSSWINWTVSYEQYF
>14|TRBV20-1|TRBJ1-1
CSARGAGNNTEAFF
>16|TRBV7-9|TRBJ2-2
CASRPRGGSGTGELFF
>15|TRBV7-3|TRBJ2-3
CASSFQTGLTYTQYF
>14|TRBV4-1|TRBJ1-1
CASSQFTQNTEAFF
>14|TRBV20-1|TRBJ2-5
CSARDGQGGETQYF
>13|TRBV5-5|TRBJ1-2
CASSLMLEYGYTF
>11|TRBV28|TRBJ2-3
CASSYRYTQYF
>14|TRBV15|TRBJ1-5
CATSSDGAGEPQHF
>15|TRBV5-1|TRBJ1-1
CASSLADGPTTEAFF
>13|TRBV15|TRBJ2-2
CATSLGQAMELFF
>16|TRBV6-1|TRBJ2-6
CASTMVLRAGANVLTF